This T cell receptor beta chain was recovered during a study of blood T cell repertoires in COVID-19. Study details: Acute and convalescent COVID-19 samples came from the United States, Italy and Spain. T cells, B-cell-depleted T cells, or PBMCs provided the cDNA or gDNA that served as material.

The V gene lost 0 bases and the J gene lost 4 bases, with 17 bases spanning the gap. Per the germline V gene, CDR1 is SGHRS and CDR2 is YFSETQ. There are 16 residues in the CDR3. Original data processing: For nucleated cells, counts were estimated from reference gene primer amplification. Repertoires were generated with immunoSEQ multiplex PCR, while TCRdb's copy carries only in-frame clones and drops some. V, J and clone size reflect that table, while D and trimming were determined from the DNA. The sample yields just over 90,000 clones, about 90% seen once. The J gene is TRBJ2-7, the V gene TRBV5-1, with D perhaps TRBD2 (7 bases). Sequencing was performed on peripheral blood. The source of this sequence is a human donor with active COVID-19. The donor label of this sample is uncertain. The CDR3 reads CASSLAWGGTGYEQYF. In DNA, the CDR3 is TGCGCCAGCAGCTTGGCCTGGGGGGGCACAGGGTACGAGCAGTACTTC.